This TCR beta chain was sequenced for a study of beta chain features in type 1 diabetes (dated 2018 in TCRdb). Regarding the complete study: Patients and healthy donors did not differ in mean age, gender distribution, total cell number or subset yield. The study compared TCRB repertoires of sorted circulating CD4+ T cell subsets between recently diagnosed type 1 diabetes patients and matched healthy donors. Regulatory and stem cell-like memory subsets were obtained from only 8 patients and about 8 healthy donors, while naive and central memory subsets were obtained from all 30 or so donors. Across all samples, some 99 million sorted cells were examined, and cell number per subset correlated strongly with RNA yield. Overall study outcomes, separate from this receptor: At VDJ recombination sites, type 1 diabetes patients had fewer insertions and more deleted nucleotides, which implies abnormalities in thymic rearrangement. In all four CD4+ subsets, TCRB CDR3 length was moderately but significantly shorter in type 1 diabetes patients. PCR might favor shorter templates, but patient and control samples were amplified and corrected together, so any skew would affect both groups equally. HLA sub-analyses involved small numbers of individuals, so any influence of HLA type on TCRB rearrangement remained unresolved. Naive, central memory and regulatory TCRB repertoires appeared to be more alike among patients than among healthy donors. Because cDNA was sequenced instead of genomic DNA, highly expressing activated cells could be over-represented, though the groups showed no difference in activation or CD3 levels.

In regard to this clone: It has no known antigen specificity. It has no much larger one-base neighbor in the sample; base qualities were not kept.

From cysteine to phenylalanine, the CDR3 is 15 amino acids long. The CDR3 DNA has 45 bases and is translated from base 1. CDR1 MDHEN and CDR2 SYDVKM were looked up in the germline V gene. A distance of 14 bases separates the germline ends of V and J, which lose 6 bases and 1 base respectively. The entire amount of isolated RNA was reverse transcribed using the High Capacity cDNA Reverse Transcription Kit, so the sequenced TCRB transcripts were expressed ones. Deep immunoSEQ sequencing was performed on naive, central memory and regulatory T cell samples, with an average of around 3.4 million total reads per sample. After sorted cells were lysed in RLT buffer, RNA was extracted with DNase-treated RNeasy Micro or Mini kits, with the choice depending on cell number. To prevent cross-contamination, each cell subset was processed individually, whereas patient and healthy donor samples were processed jointly. The immunoSEQ multiplex PCR was used to amplify TCRB sequences from cDNA, generating 87-bp fragments that spanned the CDR3 region. Sequencing of the amplicons was performed on the Illumina HiSeq platform. On the study's bioinformatics: PCR bias was corrected computationally using synthetic template baselines, and reads within Hamming distance 2 were collapsed, with unmergeable singletons discarded. Reads were aligned to IMGT to assign V, D and J genes, CDR3 length, and insertions or deletions at six rearrangement sites. Within each subset, clonotype counts were normalized to sorted cell number, after which true diversity and Gini coefficients were computed with the tcR R package. The overlap coefficient, calculated on TCRB nucleotide sequences, was used to quantify repertoire sharing. As stored in TCRdb, this immuneACCESS dataset retains in-frame rearrangements with V and J assigned. A fraction of the clones does not appear; measured against another copy, unresolved V genes explain less than half of the discrepancy, and the remainder lacks a known reason. V, J and clone size are those of that table, while D and trimming were read from the DNA. The sample table lists 160,000 or so clones, around 9% of them with a count of one. The ten largest clones capture around 0.7% of the sample.

Each donor gave one peripheral blood draw, around 0.12 L on average, collected into heparinised tubes. Using a panel that included CD45RO, CCR7, CD25, CD127, CD95 and CD27, naive, central memory, regulatory and stem cell-like memory CD4+ T cells were sorted on a BD FACSAria II. Every sorted population had a purity above 95%. PBMCs were isolated immediately by Lymphoprep density gradient centrifugation and stained directly without culture. So that batch effects would be minimized, each experiment stained and sorted samples in pairs, pairing one healthy donor with one patient. The rearranged chain carries TRBV28 and TRBJ2-3; TRBD2 is possibly the D segment (6 matching bases). What was sequenced was central memory CD4+ T cells from blood. The receptor's source is a woman aged 25 to 45 with type 1 diabetes. The DNA sequence reads TGTGCCAGCAGACGGAGGGCCTGGGGCACAGATACGCAGTATTTT. Its translation is CASRRRAWGTDTQYF.